The clone carrying this TCR beta chain was seen many times. Its antigen is unidentified. This record belongs to a study of blood T cells in healthy people across ages. Study-wide results and caveats: Since the PBMCs were unsorted, naive and antigen-experienced cells could not be conclusively compared. Those diversity estimates obtained from one million T cells were thought to be underestimates. More naive CD4+ cells and higher diversity were found in long-lived than in aged donors.

In terms of origin and age, donors were healthy Caucasian individuals from Russia aged roughly 6 to 95. V was pared by 4 bases and J by 4 bases, with 13 bases between. The germline CDR1 and CDR2 sequences are GTSNPN and SVGIG (reference sequence). The CDR3 has 13 residues. With a J-beta primer mix and a sample-barcoded 5' primer, a second PCR ran about 6 to 11 cycles. TCRdb ran MiXCR on the 5' RACE reads and lists one entry per CDR3 protein. The data hold hundreds of thousands of distinct CDR3 sequences, with 25% to 35% observed a single time. The rearrangement uses TRBV30 and TRBJ1-2, with D uncertain. The sample comprised blood. The sequence came from a woman of 80 years or more in good health. CDR3 residues: CAWNRGAFYGYTF. The CDR3 coding sequence is TGTGCCTGGAATAGAGGCGCGTTCTATGGCTACACCTTC. The variable domain in full, completed from reference TRBV30 and TRBJ1-2, reads SQTIHQWPATLVQPVGSPLSLECTVEGTSNPNLYWYRQAAGRGLQLLFYSVGIGQISSEVPQNLSASRPQDRQFILSSKKLLLSDSGFYLCAWNRGAFYGYTFGSGTRLTVV.